The rows below give T cell receptor beta chains drawn from one sample of a study of OX40 agonist ivuxolimab in advanced cancers. The assay was immunoSEQ multiplex PCR, and TCRdb's table has in-frame clones only and misses some. Seen here are tens of thousands of clones, about 85% observed once, and the top ten hold over 4.5%. Specimen: CD4+ or CD8+ T cells sorted from blood, collected in a trial of the OX40 agonist ivuxolimab. These receptors were obtained from an adult with an advanced solid tumor such as melanoma, head and neck, liver or kidney cancer. The CDR3 runs from the conserved cysteine through the conserved F or W. The order of the fields is clone size, J gene, V gene, D gene, CDR3 protein, CDR3 DNA. The D gene is left open where the match is weak. Part of the rows lack a size; the others show once, few, many or a class for expanded clones.

.,TRBJ1-4,TRBV10-3,TRBD1,CAIRGDRGEEKLFF,TGTGCCATCAGGGGGGACAGGGGAGAGGAAAAACTGTTTTTT
once,TRBJ2-7,TRBV7-2,.,CASSFGAGGPNYEQYF,TGTGCCAGCAGCTTTGGCGCTGGCGGACCTAACTACGAGCAGTACTTC
.,TRBJ1-5,TRBV28,.,CASRTGGGSNQPQHF,TGTGCCAGCAGGACTGGGGGGGGGAGCAATCAGCCCCAGCATTTT
once,TRBJ2-2,TRBV5-6,.,CASSFGQLGELFF,TGTGCCAGCAGCTTCGGACAACTTGGGGAGCTGTTTTTT
.,TRBJ2-1,TRBV15,TRBD2,CATSRGLAGEKEQFF,TGTGCCACCAGCAGAGGACTAGCGGGAGAAAAAGAGCAGTTCTTC
.,TRBJ1-5,TRBV2,.,CASRDGNQPQHF,TGTGCCAGCAGAGACGGGAATCAGCCCCAGCATTTT
once,TRBJ2-3,TRBV27,TRBD1,CASSWARGRADTQYF,TGTGCCAGCAGTTGGGCCAGGGGGCGGGCAGATACGCAGTATTTT
.,TRBJ2-3,TRBV19,TRBD2,CASSMVTGGADTQYF,TGTGCCAGTAGTATGGTAACGGGAGGGGCAGATACGCAGTATTTT
once,TRBJ2-2,TRBV7-9,TRBD2,CASSLEGGRGTGELFF,TGTGCCAGCAGCCTCGAGGGCGGGAGAGGAACCGGGGAGCTGTTTTTT
.,TRBJ2-7,TRBV18,.,CASSLPGNGEQYF,TGTGCCAGCTCACTCCCCGGGAACGGTGAGCAGTACTTC
.,TRBJ2-5,TRBV11-2,.,CASSRGLAGGETQYF,TGTGCCAGCAGTCGCGGGCTGGCCGGGGGTGAGACCCAGTACTTC
.,TRBJ1-6,TRBV4-2,.,CASSQDDEGAGSPLHF,TGTGCCAGCAGCCAAGATGATGAGGGTGCGGGTTCACCCCTCCACTTT
.,TRBJ1-2,TRBV28,.,CASGQGYGYTF,TGTGCCAGCGGGCAGGGCTATGGCTACACCTTC
.,TRBJ1-1,TRBV5-1,.,CASSSPGHLNTEAFF,TGCGCCAGCAGTTCCCCGGGACACCTGAACACTGAAGCTTTCTTT
.,TRBJ2-5,TRBV5-1,.,CASSSTGSKETQYF,TGCGCCAGCAGCTCGACCGGGAGTAAAGAGACCCAGTACTTC
.,TRBJ1-2,TRBV6-5,TRBD1,CASSYDRGNYGYTF,TGTGCCAGCAGTTACGACAGGGGGAACTATGGCTACACCTTC
once,TRBJ2-5,TRBV10-1,TRBD2,CASSEKRGVQETQYF,TGCGCCAGCAGTGAGAAGCGGGGGGTCCAAGAGACCCAGTACTTC
.,TRBJ1-5,TRBV18,.,CASSRDYGGQPQHF,TGTGCCAGCTCGCGGGACTACGGCGGTCAGCCCCAGCATTTT
.,TRBJ2-5,TRBV19,TRBD2,CASSSGLAGVETQYF,TGTGCCAGTAGTTCGGGACTAGCGGGAGTCGAGACCCAGTACTTC
.,TRBJ1-1,TRBV15,TRBD1,CATSRPQGAYTEAFF,TGTGCCACCAGCAGACCACAGGGGGCCTACACTGAAGCTTTCTTT
.,TRBJ2-6,TRBV9,.,CASSTRLSSGANVLTF,TGTGCCAGCAGCACCCGACTGAGCTCTGGGGCCAACGTCCTGACTTTC
.,TRBJ2-5,TRBV4-2,.,CASSLGYMDRTETQYF,TGTGCCAGCAGCCTCGGCTACATGGACAGAACGGAGACCCAGTACTTC